This TCR beta chain was captured by sequencing in a study of beta chain features in type 1 diabetes. The study, taken as a whole, reports: When VDJ junctions were examined, type 1 diabetes patients showed fewer insertions and more deletions. All four CD4+ subsets from Type 1 diabetes patients carried moderately but significantly shorter TCRB CDR3s.

This clone was found many times. What it binds is unknown. Expressed TCRB transcripts got sequenced, as all isolated RNA was reverse transcribed. The table came from immunoSEQ multiplex PCR; TCRdb's copy has only in-frame clones and leaves some out. Of around 280,000 clones in the sample, around 16% were seen once. The ends lost 3 bases at V and 5 bases at J; junction bases unmatched: 9. CDR1 is LGHNA and CDR2 is YSLEER in the germline V gene. This CDR3 is built from 17 residues. The gene calls are TRBV4-3 and TRBJ2-3; 12 positions match TRBD2. The receptor's source is a man aged 18 to 30 with type 1 diabetes. Sequencing input: naive CD4+ T cells from blood. Written as DNA, the CDR3 is TGCGCCAGCAGCCAGGATACTAGCGGGGGGTCTGGAGATACGCAGTATTTT. It codes for CASSQDTSGGSGDTQYF.